This T cell receptor beta chain was found in a study of blood T cells in healthy people across ages. The use of a sample-barcoded 5' primer and a J-beta primer mix characterized a second PCR of roughly 7 to 11 cycles. Every cDNA molecule carried a tag from a template-switch adaptor bearing 12 random nucleotides. TCRdb analysed the 5' RACE reads with MiXCR anew, one entry per CDR3 protein. The sample carries some 1.5 million distinct CDR3 sequences, roughly 30% recorded once. Concerning this clonotype: Its antigen is unknown.

The study, taken as a whole, reports: Naive CD4+ cells and diversity were both higher in long-lived donors than in aged donors. With donor CMV status unknown, expanded clonotype changes were possibly confounded.

Germline lookup yields CDR1 SGHRS and CDR2 YFSETQ. The CDR3 length is 16 residues. V lost 1 base and J lost 6; bases outside the gene matches: 7. Sequenced input: blood. This sequence was found in a woman in her twenties or thirties in good health. The gene calls are TRBV5-1 and TRBJ2-2, with 9 bases fitting TRBD1. CDR3 sequence reads: CASSLTGGGGAGELFF. The DNA of the CDR3 is TGCGCCAGCAGCTTGACAGGGGGCGGAGGCGCCGGGGAGCTGTTTTTT.